This TCR beta chain was captured by sequencing in a study of blood T cell repertoires in COVID-19. In the study overall: Collection of acute and convalescent COVID-19 samples took place in the United States, Italy and Spain. Sources were T cells, B-cell-depleted T cells, or PBMCs; the material itself was cDNA or gDNA.

As processed by the authors: Cell counts per sample came from amplifying reference gene primers. Profiling relied on immunoSEQ multiplex PCR, and the TCRdb table lists in-frame clones only, not all of them. V and J calls and clone size are given by that table; D and trimming were obtained from the DNA. This table holds more than 85,000 clones, about 80% found once. V was pared by 2 bases and J by 8 bases, with 10 bases between. Germline lookup yields CDR1 GTSNPN and CDR2 SVGIG (reference sequence). The CDR3 loop spans 13 amino acids. This clone showed up just a few times. This TCR came from a man aged 70 or older with acute or convalescent COVID-19. The sequencing sample was made of peripheral blood. The J gene is TRBJ1-6, the V gene TRBV30; possible D gene TRBD1, 5 bases. CDR3 loop: CAWSNLGDSPLHF. The CDR3 nucleotides are TGTGCCTGGAGTAATTTAGGGGATTCACCCCTCCACTTT.